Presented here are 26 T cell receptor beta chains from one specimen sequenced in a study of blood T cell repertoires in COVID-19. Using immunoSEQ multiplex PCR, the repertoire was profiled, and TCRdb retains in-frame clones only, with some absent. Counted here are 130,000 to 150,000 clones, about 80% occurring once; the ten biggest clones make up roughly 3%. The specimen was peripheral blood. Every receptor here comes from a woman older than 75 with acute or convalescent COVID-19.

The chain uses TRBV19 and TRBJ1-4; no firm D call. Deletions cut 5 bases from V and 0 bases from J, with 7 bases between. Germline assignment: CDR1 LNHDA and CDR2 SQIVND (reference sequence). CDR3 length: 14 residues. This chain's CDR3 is CASSPSATNEKLFF. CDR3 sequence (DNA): TGTGCCAGTAGTCCTTCGGCAACTAATGAAAAACTGTTTTTT.

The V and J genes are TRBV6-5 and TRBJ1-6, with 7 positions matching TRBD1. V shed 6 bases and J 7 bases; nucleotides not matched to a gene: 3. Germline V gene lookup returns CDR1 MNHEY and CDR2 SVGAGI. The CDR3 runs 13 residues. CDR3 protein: CASSLTGNSPLHF. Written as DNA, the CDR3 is TGTGCCAGCAGCCTGACAGGGAATTCACCCCTCCACTTT.

The CDR3 reads CASSSFDRNTEAFF. CDR3 sequence (DNA): TGTGCCAGTAGTTCATTTGACAGGAACACTGAAGCTTTCTTT. The chain uses TRBV19 and TRBJ1-1; D is possibly TRBD1 (5 bases). The CDR3 loop spans 14 amino acids. Germline V gene sequence: CDR1 LNHDA, CDR2 SQIVND (reference sequence). V dropped 5 bases and J dropped 1 base, with 11 bases sitting between them.

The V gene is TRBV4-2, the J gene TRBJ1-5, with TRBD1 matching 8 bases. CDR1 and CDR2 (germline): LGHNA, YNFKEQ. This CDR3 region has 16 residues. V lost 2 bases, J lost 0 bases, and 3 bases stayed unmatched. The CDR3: CASSQRQGSSNQPQHF. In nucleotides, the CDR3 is TGTGCCAGCAGCCAAAGACAGGGGAGTAGCAATCAGCCCCAGCATTTT.

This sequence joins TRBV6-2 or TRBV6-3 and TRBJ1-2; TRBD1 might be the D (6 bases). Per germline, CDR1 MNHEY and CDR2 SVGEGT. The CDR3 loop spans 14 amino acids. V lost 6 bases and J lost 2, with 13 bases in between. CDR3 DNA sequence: TGTGCCAGCAGCCCACTTGACAGGAACTATGGCTACACCTTC. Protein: CASSPLDRNYGYTF.

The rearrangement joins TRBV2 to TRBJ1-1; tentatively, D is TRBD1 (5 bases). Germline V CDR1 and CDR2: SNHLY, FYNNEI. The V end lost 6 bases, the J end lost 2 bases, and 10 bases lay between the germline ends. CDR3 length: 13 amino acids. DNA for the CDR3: TGTGCCAGCAGAGAGACAGATAACACTGAAGCTTTCTTT. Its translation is CASRETDNTEAFF.

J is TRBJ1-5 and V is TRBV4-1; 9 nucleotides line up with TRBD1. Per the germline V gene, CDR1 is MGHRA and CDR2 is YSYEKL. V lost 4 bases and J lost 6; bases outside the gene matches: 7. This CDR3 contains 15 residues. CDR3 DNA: TGCGCCAGCAGCCCGGTAGGGACAGGGTCTCAGCCCCAGCATTTT. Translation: CASSPVGTGSQPQHF.

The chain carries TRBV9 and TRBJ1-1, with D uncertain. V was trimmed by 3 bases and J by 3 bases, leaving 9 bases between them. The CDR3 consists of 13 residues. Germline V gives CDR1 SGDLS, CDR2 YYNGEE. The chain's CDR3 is CASSAEVDTEAFF. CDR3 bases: TGTGCCAGCAGCGCTGAGGTGGACACTGAAGCTTTCTTT.

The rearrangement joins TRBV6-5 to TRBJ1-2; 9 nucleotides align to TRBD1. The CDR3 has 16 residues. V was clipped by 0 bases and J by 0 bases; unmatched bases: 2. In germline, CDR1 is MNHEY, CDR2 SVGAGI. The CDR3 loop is CASSYSGQGTNYGYTF. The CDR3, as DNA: TGTGCCAGCAGTTACTCGGGACAGGGAACTAACTATGGCTACACCTTC.

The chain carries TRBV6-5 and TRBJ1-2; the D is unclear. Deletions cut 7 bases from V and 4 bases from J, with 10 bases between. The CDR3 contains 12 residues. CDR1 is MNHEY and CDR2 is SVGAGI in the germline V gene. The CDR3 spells CASNQASYGYTF. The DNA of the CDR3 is TGTGCCAGCAACCAGGCGAGCTATGGCTACACCTTC.

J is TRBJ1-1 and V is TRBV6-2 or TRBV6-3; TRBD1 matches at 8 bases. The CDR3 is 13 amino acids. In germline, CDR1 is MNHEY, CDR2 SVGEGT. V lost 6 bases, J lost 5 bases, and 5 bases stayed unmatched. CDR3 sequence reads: CASSRQGRTEAFF. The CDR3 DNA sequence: TGTGCCAGCAGCCGACAGGGGAGGACTGAAGCTTTCTTT.

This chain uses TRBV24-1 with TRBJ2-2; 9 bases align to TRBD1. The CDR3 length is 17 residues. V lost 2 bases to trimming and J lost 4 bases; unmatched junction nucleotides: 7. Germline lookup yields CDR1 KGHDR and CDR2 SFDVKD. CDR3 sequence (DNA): TGTGCCACCAGTGATTCCTCCGGGACAGGGTTCACCGGGGAGCTGTTTTTT. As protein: CATSDSSGTGFTGELFF.

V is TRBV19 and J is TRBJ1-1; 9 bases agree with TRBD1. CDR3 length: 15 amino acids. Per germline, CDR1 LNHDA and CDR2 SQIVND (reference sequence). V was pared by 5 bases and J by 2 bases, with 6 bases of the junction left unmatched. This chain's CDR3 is CASSRTGAGNTEAFF. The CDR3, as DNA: TGTGCCAGTAGTCGGACAGGGGCAGGAAACACTGAAGCTTTCTTT.

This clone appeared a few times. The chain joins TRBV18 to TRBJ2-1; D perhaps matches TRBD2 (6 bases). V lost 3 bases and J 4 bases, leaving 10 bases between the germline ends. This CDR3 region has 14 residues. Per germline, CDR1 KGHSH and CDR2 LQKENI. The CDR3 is CASSPLAAYNEQFF. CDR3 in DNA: TGTGCCAGCTCACCCTTAGCGGCTTACAATGAGCAGTTCTTC.

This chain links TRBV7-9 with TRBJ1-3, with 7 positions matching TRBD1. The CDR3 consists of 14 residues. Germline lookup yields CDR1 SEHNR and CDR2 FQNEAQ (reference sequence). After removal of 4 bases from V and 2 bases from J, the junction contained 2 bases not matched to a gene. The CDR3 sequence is CASSSGTAGNTIYF. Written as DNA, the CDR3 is TGTGCCAGCAGCTCCGGGACAGCTGGAAACACCATATATTTT.

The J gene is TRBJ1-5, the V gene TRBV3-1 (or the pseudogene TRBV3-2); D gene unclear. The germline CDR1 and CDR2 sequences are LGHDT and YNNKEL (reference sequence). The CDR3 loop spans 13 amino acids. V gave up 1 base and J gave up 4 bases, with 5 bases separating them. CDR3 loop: CASSQGRNQPQHF. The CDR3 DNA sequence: TGTGCCAGCAGCCAAGGTAGAAATCAGCCCCAGCATTTT.

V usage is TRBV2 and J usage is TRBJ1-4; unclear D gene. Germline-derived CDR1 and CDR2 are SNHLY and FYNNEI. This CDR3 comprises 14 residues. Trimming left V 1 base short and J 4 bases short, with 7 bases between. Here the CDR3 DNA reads TGTGCCAGCAGTGAAGGGAGCGGTAATGAAAAACTGTTTTTT. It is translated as CASSEGSGNEKLFF.

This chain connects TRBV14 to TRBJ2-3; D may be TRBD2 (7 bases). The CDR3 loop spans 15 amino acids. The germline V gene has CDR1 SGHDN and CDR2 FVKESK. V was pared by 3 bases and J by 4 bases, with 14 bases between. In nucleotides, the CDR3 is TGTGCCAGCAGCCAGCCCGGGGAGGGGGCAGATACGCAGTATTTT. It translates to CASSQPGEGADTQYF.

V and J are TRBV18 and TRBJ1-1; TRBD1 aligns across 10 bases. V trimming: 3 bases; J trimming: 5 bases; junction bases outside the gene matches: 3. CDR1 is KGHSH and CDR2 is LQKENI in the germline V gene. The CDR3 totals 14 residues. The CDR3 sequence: CASSPDRGQTEAFF. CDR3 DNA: TGTGCCAGCTCACCCGACAGGGGGCAGACTGAAGCTTTCTTT. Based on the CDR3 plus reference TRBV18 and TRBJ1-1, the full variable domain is NAGVMQNPRHLVRRRGQEARLRCSPMKGHSHVYWYRQLPEEGLKFMVYLQKENIIDESGMPKERFSAEFPKEGPSILRIQQVVRGDSAAYFCASSPDRGQTEAFFGQGTRLTVV.

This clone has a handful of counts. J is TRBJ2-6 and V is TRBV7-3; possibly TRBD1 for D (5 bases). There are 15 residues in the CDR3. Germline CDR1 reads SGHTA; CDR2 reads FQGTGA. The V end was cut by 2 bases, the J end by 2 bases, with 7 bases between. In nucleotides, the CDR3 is TGTGCCAGCAGCTTAGGCAGGGCTGGGGCCAACGTCCTGACTTTC. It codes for CASSLGRAGANVLTF.

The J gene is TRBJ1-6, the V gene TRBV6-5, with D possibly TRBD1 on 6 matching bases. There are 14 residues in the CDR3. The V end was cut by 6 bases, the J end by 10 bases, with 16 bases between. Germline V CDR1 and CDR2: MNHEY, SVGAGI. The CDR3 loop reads CASRLRGRSSPLHF. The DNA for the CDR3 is TGTGCCAGCAGACTCAGGGGACGTAGCTCACCCCTCCACTTT.

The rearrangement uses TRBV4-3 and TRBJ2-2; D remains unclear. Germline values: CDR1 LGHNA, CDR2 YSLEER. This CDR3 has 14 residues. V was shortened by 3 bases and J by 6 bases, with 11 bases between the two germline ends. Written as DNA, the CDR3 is TGCGCCAGCAGCCACCGCGACTTGGCCGGGGAGCTGTTTTTT. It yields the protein CASSHRDLAGELFF.

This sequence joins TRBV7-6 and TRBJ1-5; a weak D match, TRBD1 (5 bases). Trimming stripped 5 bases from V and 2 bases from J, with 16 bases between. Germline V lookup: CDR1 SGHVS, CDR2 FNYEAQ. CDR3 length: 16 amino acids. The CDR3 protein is CASSPWGVGGNQPQHF. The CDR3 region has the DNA TGTGCCAGCAGCCCGTGGGGGGTAGGCGGCAATCAGCCCCAGCATTTT.

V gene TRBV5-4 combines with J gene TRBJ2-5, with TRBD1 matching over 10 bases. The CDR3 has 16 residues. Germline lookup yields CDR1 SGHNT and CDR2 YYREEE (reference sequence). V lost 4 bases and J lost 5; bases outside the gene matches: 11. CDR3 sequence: CASSVPGTGDMETQYF. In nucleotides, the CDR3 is TGTGCCAGCAGCGTTCCCGGGACAGGGGATATGGAGACCCAGTACTTC. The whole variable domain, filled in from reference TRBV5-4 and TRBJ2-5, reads ETGVTQSPTHLIKTRGQQVTLRCSSQSGHNTVSWYQQALGQGPQFIFQYYREEENGRGNFPPRFSGLQFPNYSSELNVNALELDDSALYLCASSVPGTGDMETQYFGPGTRLLVL.

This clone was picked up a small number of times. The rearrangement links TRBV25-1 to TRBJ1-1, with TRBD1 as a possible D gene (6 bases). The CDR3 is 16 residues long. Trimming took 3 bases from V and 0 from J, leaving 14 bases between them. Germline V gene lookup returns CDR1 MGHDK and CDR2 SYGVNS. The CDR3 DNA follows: TGTGCCAGCAGTGACTCAAGGACAGCGGTGAACACTGAAGCTTTCTTT. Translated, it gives CASSDSRTAVNTEAFF.

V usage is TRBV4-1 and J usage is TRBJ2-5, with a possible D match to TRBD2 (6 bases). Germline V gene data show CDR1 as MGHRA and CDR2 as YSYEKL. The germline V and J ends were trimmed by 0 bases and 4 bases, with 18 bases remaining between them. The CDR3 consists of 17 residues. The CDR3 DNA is TGCGCCAGCAGCCAAGATCAGGCTAGCGTTCCCCGAGAGACCCAGTACTTC. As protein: CASSQDQASVPRETQYF.